Below are 27 T cell receptor beta chains sequenced from a single sample in a study of T-cell memory formation after mild COVID-19 (dated by TCRdb to the early 2020s). The library was generated by 5' RACE. For sequencing, an Illumina NovaSeq 6000 was employed. Starting from the raw public reads, TCRdb applied fastp trimming at Q25, assembled clones with MiXCR and retained in-frame beta chains. Here each entry gathers all rows of one CDR3 protein and keeps the most common genes and DNA. The table for this sample lists around 320,000 distinct CDR3 sequences; over 25% of them were counted only once. About 13% of the sample is in the top ten clones. What was sequenced was PBMCs or a T cell subset sorted from them (not recorded which). Receptors originate from an adult woman who had mild COVID-19 (a few samples of this study predate the infection). The sample titles of this study are shuffled in the database, so cell type and time point are left out; the donor was told from shared clones.

V gene TRBV4-1 combines with J gene TRBJ2-2; 11 bases line up with TRBD2. This CDR3 is built from 16 residues. Looked up from germline, CDR1 is MGHRA and CDR2 is YSYEKL. V shed 0 bases, J shed 6 bases, and the junction held 3 bases outside the gene matches. In DNA, the CDR3 is TGCGCCAGCAGCCAAGATCCTAGCGGGAGGTCCGGGGAGCTGTTTTTT. Its protein product is CASSQDPSGRSGELFF.

The genes are TRBV7-6 and TRBJ2-5; the match to TRBD1 covers 8 bases. With 4 bases clipped from V and 1 base from J, the junction kept 5 bases outside the gene matches. Germline lookup yields CDR1 SGHVS and CDR2 FNYEAQ. This CDR3 has 15 residues. The CDR3 region has the DNA TGTGCCAGCAGCTCTTGGACAGGGAGCCAAGAGACCCAGTACTTC. Protein sequence: CASSSWTGSQETQYF.

The V and J genes are TRBV20-1 and TRBJ2-5; D is undetermined. This CDR3 region has 13 residues. V lost 5 bases and J 2 bases, leaving 12 bases between the germline ends. CDR1 is DFQATT, CDR2 SNEGSKA, per germline (reference sequence). The CDR3 spells CSASLLGQETQYF. The CDR3 DNA reads TGCAGTGCTTCACTCTTGGGGCAAGAGACCCAGTACTTC.

A few counts support this clonotype. The V gene is TRBV5-1, the J gene TRBJ2-1, with TRBD1 as a possible D gene (5 bases). Trimming took off 4 bases at V and 0 bases at J, with 11 bases between the two ends. This CDR3 has 15 residues. The germline V gene encodes CDR1 SGHRS and CDR2 YFSETQ. In DNA form, the CDR3 reads TGCGCCAGCAGCGCGACAGCTAGCTCCTACAATGAGCAGTTCTTC. Protein sequence: CASSATASSYNEQFF. The full variable domain, completed using reference TRBV5-1 and TRBJ2-1, is KAGVTQTPRYLIKTRGQQVTLSCSPISGHRSVSWYQQTPGQGLQFLFEYFSETQRNKGNFPGRFSGRQFSNSRSEMNVSTLELGDSALYLCASSATASSYNEQFFGPGTRLTVL.

There are a few counts of this clonotype. The rearrangement links TRBV28 to TRBJ2-7, with 9 bases that match TRBD2. The germline CDR1 and CDR2 sequences are MDHEN and SYDVKM. The CDR3 totals 14 residues. With 5 bases clipped from V and 6 bases from J, the junction kept 8 bases outside the gene matches. In nucleotides, the CDR3 is TGTGCCAGCAGTACCCCGGGACTAGCTTCCGAGCAGTACTTC. Translated: CASSTPGLASEQYF.

This chain joins TRBV9 and TRBJ2-3; possibly TRBD2 for D (6 bases). Germline-derived CDR1 and CDR2 are SGDLS and YYNGEE. Between the trimmed V and J ends, which lost 0 bases and 4 bases, there was a span of 9 bases. The CDR3 consists of 14 residues. The CDR3: CASSVETSPDTQYF. Written as DNA, the CDR3 is TGTGCCAGCAGCGTAGAAACTAGCCCAGATACGCAGTATTTT.

In this sample, this clonotype turned up a few times. This chain uses TRBV12-3 or TRBV12-4 with TRBJ1-1, with 7 bases lining up with TRBD1. CDR3 length: 15 residues. After removal of 0 bases from V and 1 base from J, the junction contained 2 bases not matched to a gene. The CDR3 DNA reads TGTGCCAGCAGTTTAGCCGGGACAGCGAACACTGAAGCTTTCTTT. This translates into CASSLAGTANTEAFF.

This clonotype has just a few counts. The rearrangement uses TRBV9 and TRBJ2-1; D is undetermined. The V end was cut by 0 bases, the J end by 6 bases, with 10 bases between. In germline, CDR1 is SGDLS, CDR2 YYNGEE. The CDR3 length is 14 residues. CDR3 nucleotides: TGTGCCAGCAGCGTAGTCGATACGGCCAATGAGCAGTTCTTC. Translated: CASSVVDTANEQFF.

This clonotype was seen more than once but under ten times. The V gene is TRBV4-3, the J gene TRBJ2-1; a possible D gene is TRBD2 (6 bases). Germline CDR1 is LGHNA and CDR2 is YSLEER. Trimming took 0 bases from V and 8 from J, leaving 17 bases between them. The CDR3 totals 16 residues. The CDR3 loop is CASSQDARLGVHEQFF. The CDR3 nucleotides are TGCGCCAGCAGCCAAGATGCGAGACTAGGCGTCCATGAGCAGTTCTTC.

This chain links TRBV7-2 with TRBJ1-5, with a weak D call TRBD1 (5 bases). Per germline, CDR1 SGHTA and CDR2 FQGNSA. V lost 5 bases and J 6 bases, leaving 17 bases between the germline ends. CDR3 length: 15 amino acids. The CDR3 loop is CASSSGQGGGQPQHF. The DNA for the CDR3 is TGTGCCAGCAGCAGCGGACAAGGCGGCGGTCAGCCCCAGCATTTT.

This clonotype came up many times. The chain couples TRBV12-3 or TRBV12-4 to TRBJ1-2; D gene ambiguous. The CDR3 is 16 amino acids. The germline V and J ends were trimmed by 6 bases and 1 base, with 18 bases remaining between them. The CDR3 coding sequence is TGTGCCAGCAGCCGTGTCCAGTACATAATTAACTATGGCTACACCTTC. Translating it yields CASSRVQYIINYGYTF.

This chain uses TRBV6-1 with TRBJ2-7; D gene uncertain. Germline loops: CDR1 MNHNS, CDR2 SASEGT. The V gene lost 3 bases and the J gene lost 2 bases, with 14 bases spanning the gap. This CDR3 region has 15 residues. The CDR3: CASSEIGPGPYEQYF. The DNA for the CDR3 is TGTGCCAGCAGTGAGATCGGGCCCGGACCCTACGAGCAGTACTTC.

The chain has TRBV5-1 and TRBJ1-1; no clear D gene. Germline V gene data show CDR1 as SGHRS and CDR2 as YFSETQ. V was shortened by 1 base and J by 1 base, with 11 bases between the two germline ends. The CDR3 has 15 residues. CDR3 coding DNA: TGCGCCAGCAGCTTGCTCCACCCGCAGAACACTGAAGCTTTCTTT. Its translation is CASSLLHPQNTEAFF.

There are a few counts of this clonotype. The gene calls are TRBV7-2 and TRBJ2-3; D is possibly TRBD2 (5 bases). With 5 bases removed from V and 0 bases from J, the gap between germline ends came to 12 bases. Looked up from germline, CDR1 is SGHTA and CDR2 is FQGNSA. This CDR3 spans 15 amino acids. CDR3 amino acids: CASSPSGISTDTQYF. For the CDR3, the DNA is TGTGCCAGCAGCCCAAGCGGCATTAGCACAGATACGCAGTATTTT.

In this sample, this clonotype turned up a few times. This CDR3 is CASSLRVAGGPSIVNEQFF. In nucleotides, the CDR3 is TGTGCCAGCAGTTTGCGAGTAGCGGGGGGGCCGAGTATAGTCAATGAGCAGTTCTTC. The chain recombines TRBV12-3 or TRBV12-4 with TRBJ2-1; 11 bases are a match to TRBD2. V was pared by 3 bases and J by 6 bases, with 16 bases of the junction left unmatched. This CDR3 is built from 19 residues.

A few counts support this clonotype. The chain carries TRBV3-1 and TRBJ2-3; D may correspond to TRBD1 or TRBD2 (6 bases each). Germline V gene sequence: CDR1 LGHDT, CDR2 YNNKEL (reference sequence). CDR3 length: 16 residues. Trimming took off 4 bases at V and 2 bases at J, with 16 bases between the two ends. CDR3 sequence reads: CASSPRGLLHTDTQYF. The DNA of the CDR3 is TGTGCCAGCAGCCCCAGGGGACTTCTCCACACAGATACGCAGTATTTT.

This clonotype was seen a few times. The rearrangement joins TRBV6-5 to TRBJ1-1; D is possibly TRBD1 (6 bases). This CDR3 region has 15 residues. The V end was cut by 2 bases, the J end by 4 bases, with 14 bases between. Germline V gene data show CDR1 as MNHEY and CDR2 as SVGAGI. The CDR3 nucleotides are TGTGCCAGCAGTTACCTCCCCAGGGGTGGCACTGAAGCTTTCTTT. Its protein is CASSYLPRGGTEAFF.

V is TRBV5-1 and J is TRBJ2-2, with D maybe TRBD2 (6 bases). CDR1 and CDR2 (germline): SGHRS, YFSETQ. V gave up 2 bases and J gave up 5 bases, with 13 bases separating them. This CDR3 contains 15 residues. The DNA for the CDR3 is TGCGCCAGCAGCTTCACCGTAGGAGGGACCGGGGAGCTGTTTTTT. It encodes CASSFTVGGTGELFF. The entire variable domain, with the rest obtained from reference TRBV5-1 and TRBJ2-2, is as follows: KAGVTQTPRYLIKTRGQQVTLSCSPISGHRSVSWYQQTPGQGLQFLFEYFSETQRNKGNFPGRFSGRQFSNSRSEMNVSTLELGDSALYLCASSFTVGGTGELFFGEGSRLTVL.

This clonotype turned up a few times. The chain carries TRBV15 and TRBJ2-4, with TRBD2 identical over 7 bases. The germline V gene has CDR1 LNHNV and CDR2 YYDKDF (reference sequence). The ends lost 2 bases at V and 9 bases at J; junction bases unmatched: 4. CDR3 length: 13 amino acids. CDR3 nucleotides: TGTGCCACCAGCAGACCGGGGGGTGGCATTCAGTACTTC. Its translation: CATSRPGGGIQYF. The entire variable domain, with the rest obtained from reference TRBV15 and TRBJ2-4, is as follows: DAMVIQNPRYQVTQFGKPVTLSCSQTLNHNVMYWYQQKSSQAPKLLFHYYDKDFNNEADTPDNFQSRRPNTSFCFLDIRSPGLGDTAMYLCATSRPGGGIQYFGAGTRLSVL.

This clonotype was detected a few times. The chain combines TRBV12-3 or TRBV12-4 with TRBJ1-2, with 8 nucleotides matching TRBD1. There are 12 residues in the CDR3. V lost 5 bases, J lost 8 bases, and 4 bases stayed unmatched. The chain's CDR3 is CASSGQGEGYTF. In DNA form, the CDR3 reads TGTGCCAGCAGTGGACAGGGTGAGGGCTACACCTTC.

The J gene is TRBJ2-1, the V gene TRBV30; 8 positions agree with TRBD2. Germline CDR1 reads GTSNPN; CDR2 reads SVGIG (reference sequence). V was clipped by 4 bases and J by 2 bases; unmatched bases: 7. This CDR3 contains 15 residues. The CDR3 nucleotides are TGTGCCTGGATGATGACGGGAGGGGCCTACAATGAGCAGTTCTTC. Residues: CAWMMTGGAYNEQFF.

The rearrangement uses TRBV3-1 and TRBJ2-1; TRBD2 matches at 11 bases. The trim removed 10 bases at V and 5 bases at J, leaving 7 bases unmatched. This CDR3 comprises 14 residues. The germline CDR1 and CDR2 sequences are LGHDT and YNNKEL (reference sequence). The CDR3 region is CATTSGSWDNEQFF. The CDR3, as DNA: TGTGCCACCACTAGCGGGAGTTGGGACAATGAGCAGTTCTTC.

The chain joins TRBV4-1 to TRBJ2-7; D ambiguous. The CDR3 sequence is 15 residues long. V lost 0 bases and J lost 3, with 12 bases in between. The germline gives CDR1 MGHRA, CDR2 YSYEKL. CDR3 residues: CASSQDAGSDYEQYF. The DNA for the CDR3 is TGCGCCAGCAGCCAAGATGCAGGTTCCGACTACGAGCAGTACTTC.

This clonotype was picked up many times. The chain employs TRBV12-3 or TRBV12-4 and TRBJ2-4; D may be TRBD1 (7 bases). Trimming removed 1 base from V and 8 bases from J, with 9 bases in between. CDR3 length: 13 amino acids. This CDR3 reads CASSLVRGDIQYF. CDR3 DNA: TGTGCCAGCAGTTTAGTCAGGGGGGACATTCAGTACTTC.

This clonotype was seen a few times. This chain joins TRBV18 and TRBJ2-3, with a weak D call TRBD1 (5 bases). The CDR3 is 15 residues long. With 4 bases removed from V and 0 bases from J, the gap between germline ends came to 11 bases. CDR1 is KGHSH, CDR2 LQKENI, per germline. The CDR3 DNA is TGTGCCAGCTCACGGGGCCCCTCTAGCACAGATACGCAGTATTTT. As protein: CASSRGPSSTDTQYF.

The table lists this clonotype with a few counts. The chain links TRBV12-3 or TRBV12-4 to TRBJ2-1; D might be TRBD2 (6 bases). Trimming stripped 4 bases from V and 7 bases from J, with 14 bases between. The CDR3 length is 14 residues. The CDR3 DNA is TGTGCCAGCAGTTCCCCGGGACTGTTAAATGAGCAGTTCTTC. It is translated as CASSSPGLLNEQFF.

This clonotype came up a few times. This chain links TRBV20-1 with TRBJ2-5, with 12 bases lining up with TRBD2. CDR3 length: 17 residues. The germline gives CDR1 DFQATT, CDR2 SNEGSKA (reference sequence). V lost 6 bases and J lost 5; bases outside the gene matches: 16. The CDR3 nucleotides read TGCAGTGCCGAGCGCCCGACTAGCGGGGGTTTCGTCGAGACCCAGTACTTC. Encoded protein: CSAERPTSGGFVETQYF.